This passage covers 9 T cell receptor beta chains from one sample sequenced in a study of identical twins. In TCRdb, the 5' RACE reads were re-called with MiXCR into one record per CDR3 protein. The sample has roughly 1.6 million distinct CDR3 sequences; about 31% are singletons. Source material: cord blood. These receptors were collected from a newborn girl in good health.

DNA for the CDR3: TGTGCCAGCAGTCATCTAGCGGGAGTAGCCTACAATGAGCAGTACTTC. Encoded protein: CASSHLAGVAYNEQYF. V gene TRBV27 combines with J gene TRBJ2-4, with 10 bases matching TRBD2. Germline CDR1 MNHEY, CDR2 SMNVEV (reference sequence). The CDR3 loop spans 16 amino acids. After removal of 5 bases from V and 13 bases from J, the junction contained 17 bases not matched to a gene.

V and J are TRBV20-1 and TRBJ2-5; the D gene is possibly TRBD1 (5 bases). V was shortened by 5 bases and J by 5 bases, with 12 bases between the two germline ends. From germline, CDR1 is DFQATT and CDR2 SNEGSKA (reference sequence). This CDR3 contains 12 residues. The chain's CDR3 is CSAGQGVETQYF. CDR3 coding DNA: TGCAGTGCTGGTCAAGGGGTGGAGACCCAGTACTTC.

This rearrangement joins TRBV7-9 to TRBJ1-1; 10 bases map to TRBD1. The CDR3 runs to 18 residues. V dropped 4 bases and J dropped 0; count of bases not matched to a gene: 11. Germline V lookup: CDR1 SEHNR, CDR2 FQNEAQ (reference sequence). This CDR3 is CASSSPQGQGPMNTEAFF. The DNA of the CDR3 is TGTGCCAGCAGCTCACCCCAGGGACAGGGGCCCATGAACACTGAAGCTTTCTTT.

The sample holds a few counts of this clonotype. J is TRBJ2-1 and V is TRBV4-2; TRBD1 might be the D (6 bases). V lost 0 bases, J lost 0 bases, and 12 bases lay in between. Germline values: CDR1 LGHNA, CDR2 YNFKEQ. The CDR3 is 17 amino acids. The chain's CDR3 is CASSQDRQGSSYNEQFF. Written as DNA, the CDR3 is TGTGCCAGCAGCCAAGACCGCCAGGGGAGCTCCTACAATGAGCAGTTCTTC.

In this sample, this clonotype turned up a few times. The rearrangement uses TRBV19 and TRBJ1-1; D is ambiguous. With 3 bases removed from V and 1 base from J, the gap between germline ends came to 3 bases. CDR3 length: 12 amino acids. Looked up from germline, CDR1 is LNHDA and CDR2 is SQIVND (reference sequence). CDR3 amino acids: CASSMGNTEAFF. Written as DNA, the CDR3 is TGTGCCAGTAGTATGGGGAACACTGAAGCTTTCTTT.

V usage is TRBV2 and J usage is TRBJ2-4; D perhaps matches TRBD1 (6 bases). The V end was cut by 4 bases, the J end by 7 bases, with 11 bases between. The V gene's germline CDR1 is SNHLY and CDR2 FYNNEI. This CDR3 spans 13 amino acids. CDR3 coding DNA: TGTGCCAGCAGTGGGGTGGGGGCGAACATTCAGTACTTC. Translation gives CASSGVGANIQYF. Full variable domain (outside the CDR3, taken from reference TRBV2 and TRBJ2-4): EPEVTQTPSHQVTQMGQEVILRCVPISNHLYFYWYRQILGQKVEFLVSFYNNEISEKSEIFDDQFSVERPDGSNFTLKIRSTKLEDSAMYFCASSGVGANIQYFGAGTRLSVL.

This chain joins TRBV11-2 and TRBJ2-2; D gene unclear. The germline gives CDR1 SGHAT, CDR2 FQNNGV. Trimming took 0 bases from V and 6 from J, leaving 5 bases between them. The CDR3 length is 13 residues. CDR3 coding DNA: TGTGCCAGCAGCTTAGAGTGGGCCGGGGAGCTGTTTTTT. Residues: CASSLEWAGELFF.

The chain links TRBV2 to TRBJ1-5; possible D gene TRBD1, 5 bases. Germline V lookup: CDR1 SNHLY, CDR2 FYNNEI. This CDR3 is built from 15 residues. V was shortened by 4 bases and J by 3 bases, with 13 bases between the two germline ends. This CDR3 reads CASSVGGNVNQPQHF. CDR3 DNA: TGTGCCAGCAGTGTTGGGGGGAATGTCAATCAGCCCCAGCATTTT.

This clonotype was detected ten times or more. The chain uses TRBV20-1 and TRBJ2-7, with TRBD2 identical over 8 bases. Germline assignment: CDR1 DFQATT and CDR2 SNEGSKA (reference sequence). After removal of 0 bases from V and 4 bases from J, the junction contained 8 bases not matched to a gene. The CDR3 consists of 15 residues. The CDR3 here is CSARDRSGSTYEQYF. In nucleotides, the CDR3 is TGCAGTGCTAGAGATCGGAGCGGGAGTACGTACGAGCAGTACTTC.